This T cell receptor beta chain emerged from a study of graft-versus-host responses after intestinal transplantation. Background on the study: Following induction with anti-thymocyte globulin, all recipients were given tacrolimus and steroids for two to three years.

A remark on this clone: Its specificity is unknown.

The assay was immunoSEQ multiplex PCR, and TCRdb's table has in-frame clones only and misses some. Of about 93,000 clones detected, about 93% appear once; the ten largest clones hold 0.4% to 0.6%. Study-wide results and limits: Declining HvG levels early post-transplant were linked to peak circulating GvH clone levels. Investigators detected GvH clones in recipient marrow, with some emerging earlier in ileum or blood.

Germline CDR1 is MGHRA and CDR2 is YSYEKL. The CDR3 runs 18 residues. Unmatched junction bases numbered 17, after V lost 5 bases and J lost 4 bases. The sequencing here drew on unstimulated CD8+ T cells sorted from spleen or lymph node cells, taken before intestinal transplant. The TCR comes from a human donor who received an intestinal transplant. The gene calls are TRBV4-1 and TRBJ2-5; TRBD2 agrees at 9 bases. The CDR3, as DNA: TGCGCCAGCAGCTATAACGCGGGAGCGGGGGGCACTATAGAGACCCAGTACTTC. Protein product: CASSYNAGAGGTIETQYF.